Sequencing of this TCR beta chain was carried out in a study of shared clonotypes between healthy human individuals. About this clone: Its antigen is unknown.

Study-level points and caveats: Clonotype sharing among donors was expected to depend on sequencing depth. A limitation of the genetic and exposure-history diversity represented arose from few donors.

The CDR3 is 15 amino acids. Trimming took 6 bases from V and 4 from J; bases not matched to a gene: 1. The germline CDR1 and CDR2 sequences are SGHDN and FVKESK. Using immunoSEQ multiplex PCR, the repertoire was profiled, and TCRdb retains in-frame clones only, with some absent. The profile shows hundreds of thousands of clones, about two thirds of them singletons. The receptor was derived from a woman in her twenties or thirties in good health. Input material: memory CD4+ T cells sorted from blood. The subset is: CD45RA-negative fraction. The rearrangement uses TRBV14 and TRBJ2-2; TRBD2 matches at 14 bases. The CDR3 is CASRGTSGSTGELFF. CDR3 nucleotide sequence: TGTGCCAGCAGAGGGACTAGCGGGAGCACCGGGGAGCTGTTTTTT.